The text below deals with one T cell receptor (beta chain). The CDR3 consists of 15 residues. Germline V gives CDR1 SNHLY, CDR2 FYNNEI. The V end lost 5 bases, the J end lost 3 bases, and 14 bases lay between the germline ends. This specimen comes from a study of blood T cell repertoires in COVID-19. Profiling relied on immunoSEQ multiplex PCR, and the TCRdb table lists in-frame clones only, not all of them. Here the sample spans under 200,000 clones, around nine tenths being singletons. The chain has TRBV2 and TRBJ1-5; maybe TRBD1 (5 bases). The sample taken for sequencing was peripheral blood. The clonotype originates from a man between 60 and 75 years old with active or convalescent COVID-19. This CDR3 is CASSPWGGSNQPQHF. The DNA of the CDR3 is TGTGCCAGCAGTCCCTGGGGGGGGTCCAATCAGCCCCAGCATTTT.